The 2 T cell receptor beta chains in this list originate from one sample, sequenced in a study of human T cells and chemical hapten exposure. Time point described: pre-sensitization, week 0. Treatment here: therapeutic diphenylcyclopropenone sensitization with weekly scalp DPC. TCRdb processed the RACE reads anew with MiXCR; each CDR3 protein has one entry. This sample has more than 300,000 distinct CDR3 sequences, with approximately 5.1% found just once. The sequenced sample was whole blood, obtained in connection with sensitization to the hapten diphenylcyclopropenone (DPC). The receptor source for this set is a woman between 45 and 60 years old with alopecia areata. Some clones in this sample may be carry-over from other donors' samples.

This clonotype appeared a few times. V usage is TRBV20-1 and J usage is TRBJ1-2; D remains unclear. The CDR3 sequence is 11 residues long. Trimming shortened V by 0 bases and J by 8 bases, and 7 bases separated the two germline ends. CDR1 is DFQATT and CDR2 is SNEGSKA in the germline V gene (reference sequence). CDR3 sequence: CSARDPVGYTF. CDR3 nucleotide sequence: TGCAGTGCTAGAGATCCAGTGGGCTACACCTTC.

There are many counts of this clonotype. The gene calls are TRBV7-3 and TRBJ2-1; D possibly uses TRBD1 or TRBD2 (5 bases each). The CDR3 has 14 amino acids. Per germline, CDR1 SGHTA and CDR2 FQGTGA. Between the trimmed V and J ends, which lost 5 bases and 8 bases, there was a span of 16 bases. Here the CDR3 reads CASSQSGTGDEQFF. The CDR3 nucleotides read TGTGCCAGCAGCCAGTCCGGGACGGGTGATGAGCAGTTCTTC.